These 2 T cell receptor beta chains were all obtained from the same sample, sequenced in a study of T cell responses to AZD1222 COVID-19 vaccine. The table came from immunoSEQ multiplex PCR; TCRdb's copy has only in-frame clones and leaves some out. The data show fewer than 100,000 clones, 90% seen once. The sequences come from peripheral blood, collected on day 0 of AZD1222 vaccination. The receptors here all came from an adult in good health.

This chain joins TRBV7-2 and TRBJ1-3, with TRBD1 as a possible D gene (5 bases). The CDR3 sequence is 16 residues long. V was cut by 1 base and J by 3 bases, with 13 bases left in between. Germline loops: CDR1 SGHTA, CDR2 FQGNSA. The CDR3 DNA is TGTGCCAGCAGCTTAGACACAGGCAGGAGTGGAAACACCATATATTTT. Translating it yields CASSLDTGRSGNTIYF.

The rearrangement joins TRBV25-1 to TRBJ1-2; D is unclear. Germline lookup yields CDR1 MGHDK and CDR2 SYGVNS. The V and J ends lost 0 bases and 2 bases respectively, with 16 bases between them. The CDR3 consists of 17 residues. CDR3 amino acids: CASSEYSGILENYGYTF. CDR3 nucleotides: TGTGCCAGCAGTGAATATTCTGGTATATTAGAGAACTATGGCTACACCTTC.